This TCR beta chain emerged from a study of OX40 agonist ivuxolimab in advanced cancers. Study results and caveats: The work left the antigen specificity of expanded peripheral T cells undetermined.

Per germline, CDR1 ENHRY and CDR2 SYGVKD. The CDR3 extends over 16 amino acids. V gave up 2 bases and J gave up 1 base; unmatched junction bases: 4. Using immunoSEQ multiplex PCR, the repertoire was profiled, and TCRdb retains in-frame clones only, with some absent. The sample lists about 48,000 clones, over 75% occurring once. On this clone: Its target is unknown.

Sequencing used CD4+ or CD8+ T cells sorted from blood, obtained in a trial of the OX40 agonist ivuxolimab. The receptor was derived from an adult with an advanced solid tumor such as melanoma, head and neck, liver or kidney cancer. The chain recombines TRBV10-3 with TRBJ2-3, with TRBD2 matching over 9 bases. This CDR3 reads CAISERERGGTDTQYF. The CDR3 nucleotides are TGTGCCATCAGTGAGAGGGAGCGGGGGGGCACAGATACGCAGTATTTT.